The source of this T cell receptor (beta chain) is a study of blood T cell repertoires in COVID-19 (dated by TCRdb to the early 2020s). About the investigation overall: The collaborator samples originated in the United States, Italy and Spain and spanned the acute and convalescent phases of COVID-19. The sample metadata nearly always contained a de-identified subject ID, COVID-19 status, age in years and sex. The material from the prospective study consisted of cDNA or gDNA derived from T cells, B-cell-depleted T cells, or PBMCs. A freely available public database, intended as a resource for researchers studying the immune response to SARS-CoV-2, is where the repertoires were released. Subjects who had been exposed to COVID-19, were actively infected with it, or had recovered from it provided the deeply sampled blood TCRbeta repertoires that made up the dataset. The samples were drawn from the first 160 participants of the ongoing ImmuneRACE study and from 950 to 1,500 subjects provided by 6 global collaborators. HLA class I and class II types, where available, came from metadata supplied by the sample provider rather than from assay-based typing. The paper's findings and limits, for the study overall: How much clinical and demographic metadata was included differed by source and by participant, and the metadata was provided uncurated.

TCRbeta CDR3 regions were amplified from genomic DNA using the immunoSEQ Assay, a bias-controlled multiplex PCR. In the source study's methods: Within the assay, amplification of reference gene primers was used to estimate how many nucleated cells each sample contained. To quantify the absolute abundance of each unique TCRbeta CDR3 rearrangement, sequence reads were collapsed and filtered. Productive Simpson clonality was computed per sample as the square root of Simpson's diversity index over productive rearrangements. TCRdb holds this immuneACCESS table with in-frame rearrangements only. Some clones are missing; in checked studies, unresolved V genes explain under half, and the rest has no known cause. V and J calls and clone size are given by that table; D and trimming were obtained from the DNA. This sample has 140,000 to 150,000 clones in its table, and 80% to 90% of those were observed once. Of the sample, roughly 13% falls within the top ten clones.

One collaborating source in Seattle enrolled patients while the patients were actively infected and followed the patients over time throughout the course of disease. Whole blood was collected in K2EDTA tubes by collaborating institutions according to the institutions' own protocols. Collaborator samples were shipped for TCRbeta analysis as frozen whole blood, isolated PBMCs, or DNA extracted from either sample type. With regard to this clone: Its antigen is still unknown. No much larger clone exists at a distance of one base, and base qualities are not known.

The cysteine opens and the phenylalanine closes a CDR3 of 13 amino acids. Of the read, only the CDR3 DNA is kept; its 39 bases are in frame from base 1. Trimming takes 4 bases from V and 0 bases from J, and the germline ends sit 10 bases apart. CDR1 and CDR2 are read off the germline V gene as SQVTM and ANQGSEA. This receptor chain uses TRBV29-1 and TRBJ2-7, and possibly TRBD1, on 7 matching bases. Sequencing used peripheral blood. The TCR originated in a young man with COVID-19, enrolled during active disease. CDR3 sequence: CSVGGDSSYEQYF. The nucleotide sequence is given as TGCAGCGTTGGCGGGGACAGCTCCTACGAGCAGTACTTC.